This T cell receptor (beta chain) was identified during a study of monozygotic twins with inflammatory bowel disease (dated by TCRdb to about 2019). With regard to the full study: The full study comprised some 30 monozygotic twin pairs: nine German pairs (four IBD-concordant, five IBD-discordant) and 19 IBD-discordant Danish pairs. Each individual had, on average, about 151 000 unique TCRalpha sequences and 181 000 unique TCRbeta sequences available for analysis. The search for disease-associated traits relied mainly on comparing, within discordant pairs, IBD patients with their genetically identical healthy co-twins. Study-wide findings and limitations: TCRbeta repertoire diversity, by inverse Simpson index, was decreased in IBD patients compared with their healthy co-twins. Differing immunosuppressive treatments among patients may have added background noise and inter-individual variability to the repertoires. The results gave no support for a single strong signal or clonotype linked to IBD. Repertoire similarity did not differ between concordant and discordant twins, possibly due to limited statistical power. Different T cell subtypes could not be distinguished in the analysis. Compared with healthy twins, IBD patients shared fewer clonotypes with other individuals, and the difference was most pronounced in patients with signs of disease activity.

A roughly 2.7 ml peripheral blood sample was drawn into PAXgene tubes per donor and stored at -80°C. Total RNA was isolated from whole blood with the PAXgene blood miRNA kit on an automated QIAcube, without T cell sorting. Deep TCRalpha and TCRbeta repertoire profiling with unique molecular barcoding was performed on peripheral blood of monozygotic twin pairs concordant or discordant for inflammatory bowel disease. Smoking habits were recorded for all twin pairs, and each individual was classified as a current, former or never smoker. Library generation was performed with 5' RACE. The input for every TCR library was 3500 ng of total RNA. For each sample, cDNA synthesis was carried out in eight separate reactions using SMARTScribe reverse transcriptase. Unique molecular identifiers containing a 6-nucleotide sample barcode were introduced through template switching during cDNA synthesis. Two nested PCRs of approximately 16 and 10 cycles amplified the TCRalpha and TCRbeta cDNA, and bead purification followed each PCR. Before amplification, the cDNA was both treated with uracil DNA-glycosylase and purified with the QIAquick PCR purification kit. The second PCR added Illumina TruSeq-compatible adapters along with sample-specific barcodes. TapeStation and Qubit were used to check library quality and concentration, and about 5 ng of each library was pooled. Pooled libraries were sequenced on an Illumina HiSeq2500 single-index Rapid Run with 2 x 100 bp reads and custom sequencing primers. Processing in the source paper ran as follows. PCR and sequencing errors were corrected by UMI-based consensus assembly using MiGEC version 1.2.6. MiXCR version 2.1.1 handled V(D)J alignment, clonotype assembly and CDR3 extraction. To normalise gene usage, clonotype sharing and MAIT/NKT TCR abundance, the top 1000, 10 000 and 20 000 clonotypes in each sample were analysed. Diversity was computed as the inverse Simpson index with the vegan R package after downsampling to 27 000 UMIs. Paired Mann-Whitney U tests were applied to discordant twin pairs, and Benjamini-Hochberg correction was used for multiple testing. Reads reprocessed by TCRdb are summarized as one entry per CDR3 protein sequence, and DNA is absent. The V and J calls were determined by TCRdb, not by the authors. The sample table gives some 170,000 distinct CDR3 sequences. The top ten clones comprise less than 8% of the sample.

With respect to this clonotype: It has no known antigen specificity.

From its cysteine to its phenylalanine, the CDR3 spans 15 amino acids. No DNA accompanies this entry. The germline V gene provides CDR1 SGHRS and CDR2 YFSETQ. The sequence is built from TRBV5-1 and TRBJ2-1; TCRdb's assignment of TRBD1 cannot be checked, as there is no DNA. The specimen was blood. The sequence came from a human donor with ulcerative colitis or Crohn's disease, or a healthy co-twin of an affected twin (not recorded which). The CDR3 is CASSEKTGLNNEQFF. Where the CDR3 stops, the reference TRBV5-1 and TRBJ2-1 genes take over; the full variable domain is KAGVTQTPRYLIKTRGQQVTLSCSPISGHRSVSWYQQTPGQGLQFLFEYFSETQRNKGNFPGRFSGRQFSNSRSEMNVSTLELGDSALYLCASSEKTGLNNEQFFGPGTRLTVL.